These T cell receptor beta chains were read from a single sample in a study of TIL therapy for anti-PD-1-resistant metastatic lung cancer. Generated by immunoSEQ multiplex PCR, the TCRdb table keeps only in-frame clones and is missing some. Of about 32,000 clones in the sample, 60% to 80% are singletons; the top ten hold about 3%. The source material was blood, sampled at baseline. These receptors came from a woman aged 30-79 years with non-small cell lung cancer. Each CDR3 is given with its conserved first and last residue. A D gene is named only where the DNA matches it firmly. Clone sizes are given selectively: once, few, many, or a class where the clone is expanded.

clone_size j_call d_call cdr3_length v_call cdr3_nt cdr3_aa
once TRBJ2-1 TRBD1 15 TRBV9 TGTGCCAGCAGCCTCGGACAGGGGGCGCGGGGTGAGCAGTTCTTC CASSLGQGARGEQFF
- TRBJ2-2 TRBD2 15 TRBV2 TGTGCCAGCAAGTGGTGGGAGGGCTCAGTCGGGGAGCTGTTTTTT CASKWWEGSVGELFF
- TRBJ2-3 - 15 TRBV11-2 TGTGCCAGCAGCCGCCTACCGGTGAGCACAGATACGCAGTATTTT CASSRLPVSTDTQYF
- TRBJ1-1 - 13 TRBV6-5 TGTGCCGTGGGGGCATCTATGAACACTGAAGCTTTCTTT CAVGASMNTEAFF
- TRBJ2-7 TRBD2 15 TRBV27 TGTGCCAGCAGTTTAAGGACTAGCGGGGCCTACGAGCAGTACTTC CASSLRTSGAYEQYF
- TRBJ2-7 - 13 TRBV29-1 TGCAGCGGACGACTGGACGGGACCTACGAGCAGTACTTC CSGRLDGTYEQYF
- TRBJ2-3 - 14 TRBV9 TGTGCCAGCAGCGTAGACAGGGCGACAGATACGCAGTATTTT CASSVDRATDTQYF
- TRBJ1-5 TRBD1 15 TRBV6-5 TGTGCCAGCAGTTACTCCGGGACAGGGAATCAGCCCCAGCATTTT CASSYSGTGNQPQHF
- TRBJ2-1 TRBD1 13 TRBV6-6 TGTGCCAGCAGCTATATAAAGGACAGGGGGCAGTTCTTC CASSYIKDRGQFF
few TRBJ1-2 TRBD1 13 TRBV29-1 TGCAGCGTTGAAGTTGGACAGGGATATGGCTACACCTTC CSVEVGQGYGYTF
- TRBJ1-1 TRBD1 16 TRBV10-1 TGCGCCAGCAGTCCCCGGGACAGATATACCAACACTGAAGCTTTCTTT CASSPRDRYTNTEAFF
- TRBJ1-2 - 13 TRBV19 TGTGCCAGTAGTATAGGGACGGATTATGGCTACACCTTC CASSIGTDYGYTF
- TRBJ2-7 TRBD2 16 TRBV15 TGTGCCACCAGCAGAGATCTGGGCGGGAGAAGGCCCGAGCAGTACTTC CATSRDLGGRRPEQYF
- TRBJ1-1 - 13 TRBV7-8 TGTGCCAGCAGCTTAGCGGGGAGGAGCGAAGCTTTCTTT CASSLAGRSEAFF
- TRBJ2-7 - 15 TRBV30 TGTGCCTGGAGTGTAGGCTCGTTCGCCTCCTACGAGCAGTACTTC CAWSVGSFASYEQYF
- TRBJ2-7 - 11 TRBV10-3 TGTGCCATCAGGGATGGGGGCGAGCAGTACTTC CAIRDGGEQYF
- TRBJ2-7 - 15 TRBV15 TGTGCCACCAGCAGAGATCGGAGCCGGGTTTACGAGCAGTACTTC CATSRDRSRVYEQYF
- TRBJ1-1 - 14 TRBV29-1 TGCAGCGCGAGGTGGGCAGGAGCGAACACTGAAGCTTTCTTT CSARWAGANTEAFF
- TRBJ1-1 TRBD1 18 TRBV30 TGTGCCTGGAGTGTCACTTACGGGACAGCCATCATGAACACTGAAGCTTTCTTT CAWSVTYGTAIMNTEAFF
once TRBJ2-7 - 13 TRBV5-5 TGTGCCAGCAGCCCCTTGAGCTCCTACGAGCAGTACTTC CASSPLSSYEQYF
- TRBJ2-3 - 11 TRBV7-9 TGTGCCAGCAGGCTCAGAGATACGCAGTATTTT CASRLRDTQYF
- TRBJ2-7 TRBD1 17 TRBV29-1 TGCAGCGTTCAAGAGACAGGGGGATTGTGGTTTTCCCACGAGCAGTACTTC CSVQETGGLWFSHEQYF
- TRBJ2-7 TRBD2 15 TRBV6-1 TGTGCCAGCACCGCTAGCGGGAGTCAGAGGCGCGAGCAGTACTTC CASTASGSQRREQYF
- TRBJ2-5 - 14 TRBV7-8 TGTGCCAGCAGCTTAGGGGGCAGGGCAGAGACCCAGTACTTC CASSLGGRAETQYF
few TRBJ1-1 - 13 TRBV6-1 TGTGCCAGCAGTTTGGACACGTTAGCTGAAGCTTTCTTT CASSLDTLAEAFF
- TRBJ2-1 TRBD1 16 TRBV5-1 TGCGCCAGCAGCTTGGGGGACAGGGGGTTCTACAATGAGCAGTTCTTC CASSLGDRGFYNEQFF
- TRBJ2-7 - 15 TRBV7-8 TGTGCCAGCAGCTTAGATGGCAGAGCTAAGCGCGAGCAGTACTTC CASSLDGRAKREQYF
- TRBJ2-5 - 13 TRBV18 TGTGCCAGCTCTCTGGGGAATGGGGAGACCCAGTACTTC CASSLGNGETQYF
- TRBJ1-2 TRBD1 16 TRBV9 TGTGCCAGCAGCCTCTCGGGACAGGGATTTAACTATGGCTACACCTTC CASSLSGQGFNYGYTF
- TRBJ2-5 TRBD1 14 TRBV27 TGTGCCAGCAGTCCCGCAGGGGGCGGAGAGACCCAGTACTTC CASSPAGGGETQYF
- TRBJ1-1 - 14 TRBV9 TGTGCCAGCAGCCCCTATATGGGGAACACTGAAGCTTTCTTT CASSPYMGNTEAFF
- TRBJ2-1 - 15 TRBV6-1 TGTGCCAGCGGGAAGGAGAGTGCCTCCTACAATGAGCAGTTCTTC CASGKESASYNEQFF
- TRBJ1-1 - 10 TRBV29-1 TGCAGCGTTGTCGGCAAGGGAGCTTTCTTT CSVVGKGAFF
few TRBJ1-3 - 14 TRBV14 TGTGCCAGCAAGAAACCCAAAAAGCGAAACACCATATATTTT CASKKPKKRNTIYF
- TRBJ1-3 - 17 TRBV28 TGTGCCAGCAGTCCGTCGGGGAAGGACAACGCTGGAAACACCATATATTTT CASSPSGKDNAGNTIYF
- TRBJ2-7 TRBD2 14 TRBV6-5 TGTGCCAGCAGTAAAACTAGCGGGAGTAACGAGCAGTACTTC CASSKTSGSNEQYF
- TRBJ1-3 TRBD1 17 TRBV9 TGTGCCAGCAGCGTAGAGACAGGGGGTTACTCTGGAAACACCATATATTTT CASSVETGGYSGNTIYF
- TRBJ2-7 - 15 TRBV27 TGTGCCAGCAGTTTATCACCCACCCCCAGTGGGGAGCAGTACTTC CASSLSPTPSGEQYF
- TRBJ2-1 TRBD2 15 TRBV7-2 TGTGCCAGCAGTGCCGCGGGGACTAGCGACAATGAGCAGTTCTTC CASSAAGTSDNEQFF
- TRBJ2-1 TRBD2 19 TRBV10-3 TGTGCCATCCGACAAGGGGTACTAGCGGGAGGGCCAACTGGAGGTGAGCAGTTCTTC CAIRQGVLAGGPTGGEQFF